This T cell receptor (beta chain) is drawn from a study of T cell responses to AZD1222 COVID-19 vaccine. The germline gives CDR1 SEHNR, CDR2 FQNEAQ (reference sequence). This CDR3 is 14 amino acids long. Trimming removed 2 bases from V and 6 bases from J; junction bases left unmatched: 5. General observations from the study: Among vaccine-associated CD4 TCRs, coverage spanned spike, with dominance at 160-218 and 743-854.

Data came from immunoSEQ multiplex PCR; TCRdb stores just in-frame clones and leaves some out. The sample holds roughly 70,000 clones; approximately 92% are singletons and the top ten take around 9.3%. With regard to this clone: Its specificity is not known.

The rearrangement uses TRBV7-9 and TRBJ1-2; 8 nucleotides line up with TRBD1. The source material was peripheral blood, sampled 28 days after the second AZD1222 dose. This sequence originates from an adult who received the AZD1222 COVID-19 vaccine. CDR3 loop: CASSLLQGDNGYTF. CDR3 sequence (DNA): TGTGCCAGCAGCTTACTACAGGGGGATAATGGCTACACCTTC.